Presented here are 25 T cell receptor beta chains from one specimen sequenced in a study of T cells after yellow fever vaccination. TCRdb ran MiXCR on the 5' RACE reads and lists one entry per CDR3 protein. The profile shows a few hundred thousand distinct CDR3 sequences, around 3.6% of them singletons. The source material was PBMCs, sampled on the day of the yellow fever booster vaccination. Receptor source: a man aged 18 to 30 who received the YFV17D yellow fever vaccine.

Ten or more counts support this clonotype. CDR3: CASSWTGYEQYV. CDR3 DNA sequence: TGTGCCAGCAGTTGGACGGGGTACGAGCAGTACGTC. The J gene is TRBJ2-7, the V gene TRBV6-2 or TRBV6-3; possibly TRBD2 for D (5 bases). V lost 4 bases to trimming and J lost 4 bases, with 8 bases between them. The CDR3 is 12 amino acids. CDR1 and CDR2 (germline): MNHEY, SVGEGT.

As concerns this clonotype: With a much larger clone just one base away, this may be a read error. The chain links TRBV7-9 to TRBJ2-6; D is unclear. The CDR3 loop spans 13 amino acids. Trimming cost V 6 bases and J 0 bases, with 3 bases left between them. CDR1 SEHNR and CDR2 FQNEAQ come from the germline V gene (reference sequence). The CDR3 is CASRYSGANVLTF. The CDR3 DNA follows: TGTGCCAGCAGGTACTCTGGGGCCAACGTCCTGACTTTC.

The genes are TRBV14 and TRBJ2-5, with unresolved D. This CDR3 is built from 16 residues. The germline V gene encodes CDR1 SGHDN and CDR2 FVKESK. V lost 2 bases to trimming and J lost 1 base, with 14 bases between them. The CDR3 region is CASSQKRHSSQETQYF. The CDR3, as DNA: TGTGCCAGCAGCCAAAAACGACATTCCTCCCAAGAGACCCAGTACTTC.

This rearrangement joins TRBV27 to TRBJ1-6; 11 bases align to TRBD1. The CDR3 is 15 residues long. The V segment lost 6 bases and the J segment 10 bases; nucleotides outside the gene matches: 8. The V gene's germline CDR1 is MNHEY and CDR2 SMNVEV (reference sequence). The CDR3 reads CASSPYGDRGSPLHF. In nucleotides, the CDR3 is TGTGCCAGCAGCCCCTACGGGGACAGGGGGTCACCCCTCCACTTT.

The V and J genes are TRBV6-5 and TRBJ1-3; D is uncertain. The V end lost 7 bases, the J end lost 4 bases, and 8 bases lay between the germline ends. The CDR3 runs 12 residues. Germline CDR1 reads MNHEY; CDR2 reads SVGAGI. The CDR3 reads CASTSAGNTIYF. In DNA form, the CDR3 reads TGTGCCAGCACTTCAGCCGGAAACACCATATATTTT.

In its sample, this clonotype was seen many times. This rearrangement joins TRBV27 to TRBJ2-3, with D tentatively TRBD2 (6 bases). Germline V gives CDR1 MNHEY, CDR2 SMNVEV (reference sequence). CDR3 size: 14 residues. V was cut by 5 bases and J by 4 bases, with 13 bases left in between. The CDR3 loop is CASSVGLIPDTQYF. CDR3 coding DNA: TGTGCCAGCAGTGTGGGACTGATCCCAGATACGCAGTATTTT.

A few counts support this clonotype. This CDR3 reads CASSQMTGWTQYF. In DNA form, the CDR3 reads TGCGCCAGCAGCCAGATGACAGGGTGGACCCAGTACTTC. The chain links TRBV4-3 to TRBJ2-5, with 7 nucleotides matching TRBD1. Per germline, CDR1 LGHNA and CDR2 YSLEER. The length of the CDR3 is 13 residues. V lost 3 bases, J lost 7 bases, and 5 bases stayed unmatched.

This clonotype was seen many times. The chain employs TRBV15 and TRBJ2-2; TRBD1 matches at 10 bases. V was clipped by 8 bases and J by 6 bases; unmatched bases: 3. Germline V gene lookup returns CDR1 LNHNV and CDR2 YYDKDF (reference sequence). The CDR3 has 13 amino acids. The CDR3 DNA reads TGTGCCACCGGGACAGGGGTTTCCGGGGAGCTGTTTTTT. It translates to CATGTGVSGELFF.

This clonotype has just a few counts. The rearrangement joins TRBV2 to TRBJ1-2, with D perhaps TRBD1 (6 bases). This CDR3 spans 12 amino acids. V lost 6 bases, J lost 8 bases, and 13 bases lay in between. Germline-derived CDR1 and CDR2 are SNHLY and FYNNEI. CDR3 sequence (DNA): TGTGCCAGCAGAGGGGAGGGGGAAGGCTACACCTTC. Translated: CASRGEGEGYTF.

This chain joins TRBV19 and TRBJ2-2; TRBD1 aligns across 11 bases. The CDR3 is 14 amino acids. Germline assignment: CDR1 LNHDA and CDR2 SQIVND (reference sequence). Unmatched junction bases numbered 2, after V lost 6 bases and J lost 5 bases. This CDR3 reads CASRGQGETGELFF. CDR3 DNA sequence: TGTGCCAGTAGGGGACAGGGGGAAACCGGGGAGCTGTTTTTT.

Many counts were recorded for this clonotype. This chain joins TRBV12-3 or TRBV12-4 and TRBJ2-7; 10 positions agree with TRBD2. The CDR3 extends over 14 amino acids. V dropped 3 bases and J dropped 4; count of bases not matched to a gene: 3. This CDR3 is CASSLASGSYEQYF. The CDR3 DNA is TGTGCCAGCAGTTTGGCTAGCGGGAGTTACGAGCAGTACTTC.

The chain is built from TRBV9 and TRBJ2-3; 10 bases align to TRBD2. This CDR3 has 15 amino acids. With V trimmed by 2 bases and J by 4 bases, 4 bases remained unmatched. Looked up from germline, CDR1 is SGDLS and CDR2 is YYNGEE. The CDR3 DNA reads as TGTGCCAGCAGCGTCCTAGCGGGGGATTCAGATACGCAGTATTTT. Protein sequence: CASSVLAGDSDTQYF. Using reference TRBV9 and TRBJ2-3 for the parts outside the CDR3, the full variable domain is DSGVTQTPKHLITATGQRVTLRCSPRSGDLSVYWYQQSLDQGLQFLIQYYNGEERAKGNILERFSAQQFPDLHSELNLSSLELGDSALYFCASSVLAGDSDTQYFGPGTRLTVL.

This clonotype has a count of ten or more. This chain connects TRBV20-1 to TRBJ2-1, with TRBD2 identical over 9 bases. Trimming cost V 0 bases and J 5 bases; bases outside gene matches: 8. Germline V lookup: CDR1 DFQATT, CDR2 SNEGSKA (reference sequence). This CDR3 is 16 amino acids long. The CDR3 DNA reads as TGCAGTGCTAGAGAAGGCGGGGGGGTTCAAAACAATGAGCAGTTCTTC. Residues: CSAREGGGVQNNEQFF.

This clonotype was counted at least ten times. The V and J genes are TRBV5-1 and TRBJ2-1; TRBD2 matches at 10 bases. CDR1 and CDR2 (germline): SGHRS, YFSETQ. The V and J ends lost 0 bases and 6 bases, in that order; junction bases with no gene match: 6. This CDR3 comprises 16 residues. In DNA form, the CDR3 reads TGCGCCAGCAGCTTGGCCGGTAGCGGGGGGAGCAATGAGCAGTTCTTC. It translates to CASSLAGSGGSNEQFF.

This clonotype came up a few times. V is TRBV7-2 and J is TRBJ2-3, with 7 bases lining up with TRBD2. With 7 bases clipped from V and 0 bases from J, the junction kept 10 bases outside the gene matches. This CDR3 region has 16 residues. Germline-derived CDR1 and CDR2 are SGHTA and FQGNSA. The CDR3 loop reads CASTTYSGLSTDTQYF. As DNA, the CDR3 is TGTGCCAGCACCACCTATAGCGGGCTTAGCACAGATACGCAGTATTTT.

The CDR3 loop reads CAISERLVETQYF. CDR3 DNA: TGTGCCATCAGTGAGAGATTGGTGGAGACCCAGTACTTC. The chain couples TRBV10-3 to TRBJ2-5; D unresolved. Germline V gene lookup returns CDR1 ENHRY and CDR2 SYGVKD. The CDR3 has 13 residues. V was trimmed by 2 bases and J by 5 bases, leaving 9 bases between them.

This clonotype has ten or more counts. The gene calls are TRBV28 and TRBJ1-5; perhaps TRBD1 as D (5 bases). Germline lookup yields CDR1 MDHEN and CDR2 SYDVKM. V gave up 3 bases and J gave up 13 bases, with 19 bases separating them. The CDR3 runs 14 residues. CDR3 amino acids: CASSLYQGFWSQHF. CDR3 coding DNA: TGTGCCAGCAGTTTGTATCAGGGTTTCTGGTCTCAGCATTTT.

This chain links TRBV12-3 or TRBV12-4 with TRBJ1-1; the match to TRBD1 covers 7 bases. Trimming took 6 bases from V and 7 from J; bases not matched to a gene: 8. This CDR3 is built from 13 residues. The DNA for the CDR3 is TGTGCCAGCAGGAGACAGGGTTTTGTTGAAGCTTTCTTT. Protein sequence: CASRRQGFVEAFF.

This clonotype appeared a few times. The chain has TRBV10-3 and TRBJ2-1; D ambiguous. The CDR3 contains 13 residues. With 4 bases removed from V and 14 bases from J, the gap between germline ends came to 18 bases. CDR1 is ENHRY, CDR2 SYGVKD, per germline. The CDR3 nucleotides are TGTGCCATCAGTGCAACCGACGGGTTCGAGAAGTTCTTC. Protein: CAISATDGFEKFF.

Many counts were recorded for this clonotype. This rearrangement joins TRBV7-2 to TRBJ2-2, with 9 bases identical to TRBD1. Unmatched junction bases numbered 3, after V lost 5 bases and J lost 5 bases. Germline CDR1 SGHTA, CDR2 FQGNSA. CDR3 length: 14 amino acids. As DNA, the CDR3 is TGTGCCAGCAGCCTTGGGACAGGGACCGGGGAGCTGTTTTTT. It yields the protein CASSLGTGTGELFF.

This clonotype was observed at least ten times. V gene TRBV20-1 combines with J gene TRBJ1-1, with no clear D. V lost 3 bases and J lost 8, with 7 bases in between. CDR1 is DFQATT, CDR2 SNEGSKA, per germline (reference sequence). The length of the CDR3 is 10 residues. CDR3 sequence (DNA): TGCAGTGCTAGGGACCTGGAAGCTTTCTTT. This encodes CSARDLEAFF.

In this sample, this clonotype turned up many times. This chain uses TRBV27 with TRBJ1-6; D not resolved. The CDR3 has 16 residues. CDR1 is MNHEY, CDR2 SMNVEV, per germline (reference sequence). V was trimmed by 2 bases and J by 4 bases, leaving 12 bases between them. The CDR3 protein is CASSLSLSWYNSPLHF. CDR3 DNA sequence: TGTGCCAGCAGTTTAAGCTTATCCTGGTATAATTCACCCCTCCACTTT.

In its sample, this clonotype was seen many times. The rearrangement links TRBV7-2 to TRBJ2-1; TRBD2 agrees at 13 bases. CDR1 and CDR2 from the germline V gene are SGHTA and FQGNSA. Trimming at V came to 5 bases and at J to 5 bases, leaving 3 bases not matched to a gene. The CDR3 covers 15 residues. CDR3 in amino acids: CASSRTSGGDNEQFF. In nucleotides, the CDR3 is TGTGCCAGCAGCCGGACTAGCGGGGGAGACAATGAGCAGTTCTTC.

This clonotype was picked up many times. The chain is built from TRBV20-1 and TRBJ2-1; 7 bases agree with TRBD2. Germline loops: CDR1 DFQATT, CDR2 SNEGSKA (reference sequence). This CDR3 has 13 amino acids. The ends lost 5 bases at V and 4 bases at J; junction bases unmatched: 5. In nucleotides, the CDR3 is TGCAGTGCTGGACTAGAGAATTACAATGAGCAGTTCTTC. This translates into CSAGLENYNEQFF.

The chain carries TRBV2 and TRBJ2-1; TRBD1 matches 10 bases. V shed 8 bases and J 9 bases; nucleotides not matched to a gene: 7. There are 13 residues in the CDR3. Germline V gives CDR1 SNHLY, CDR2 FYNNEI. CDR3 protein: CASSDRGDFEQFF. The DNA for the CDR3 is TGTGCCAGCTCGGACAGGGGGGATTTTGAGCAGTTCTTC. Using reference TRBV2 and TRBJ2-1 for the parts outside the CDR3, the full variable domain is EPEVTQTPSHQVTQMGQEVILRCVPISNHLYFYWYRQILGQKVEFLVSFYNNEISEKSEIFDDQFSVERPDGSNFTLKIRSTKLEDSAMYFCASSDRGDFEQFFGPGTRLTVL.